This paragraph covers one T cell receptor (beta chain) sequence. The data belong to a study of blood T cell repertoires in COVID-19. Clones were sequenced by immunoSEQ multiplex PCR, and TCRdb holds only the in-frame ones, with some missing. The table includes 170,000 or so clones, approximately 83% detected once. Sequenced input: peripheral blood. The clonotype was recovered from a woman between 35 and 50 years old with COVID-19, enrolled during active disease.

CDR3 protein: CASSIRQASNTGELFF. The CDR3 nucleotides are TGTGCCAGCAGCATCCGACAGGCGTCGAACACCGGGGAGCTGTTTTTT. V usage is TRBV9 and J usage is TRBJ2-2; perhaps TRBD1 as D (6 bases). This CDR3 is built from 16 residues. Germline values: CDR1 SGDLS, CDR2 YYNGEE. Deletions cut 4 bases from V and 0 bases from J, with 13 bases between.